The 25 T cell receptor beta chains below come from one sample, sequenced in a study of T cell repertoires in cytomegalovirus infection. TCRdb processed the reads anew with MiXCR; each CDR3 protein has one entry. The sample includes 300,000 to 400,000 distinct CDR3 sequences, 15% to 20% seen only once; the top ten take 8.7%. Material: PBMCs. All receptors derive from a human donor in good health (CMV status not recorded). Some clones in this sample may be carry-over from other donors' samples.

The chain combines TRBV18 with TRBJ2-2, with D unresolved. V lost 0 bases, J lost 6 bases, and 8 bases lay in between. Germline V gives CDR1 KGHSH, CDR2 LQKENI. The CDR3 sequence is 14 residues long. For the CDR3, the DNA is TGTGCCAGCTCACCACCGTCCGAGGCCGGGGAGCTGTTTTTT. Protein sequence: CASSPPSEAGELFF.

The chain couples TRBV7-2 to TRBJ1-4, with D hard to call. The CDR3 runs to 16 residues. V dropped 0 bases and J dropped 5 bases, with 13 bases sitting between them. Germline-derived CDR1 and CDR2 are SGHTA and FQGNSA. In DNA form, the CDR3 reads TGTGCCAGCAGCTTAGCATTACAGCGACCGAATGAAAAACTGTTTTTT. It codes for CASSLALQRPNEKLFF.

The CDR3 sequence: CATGVNTEAFF. CDR3 sequence (DNA): TGTGCCACAGGGGTGAACACTGAAGCTTTCTTT. The chain combines TRBV12-3 or TRBV12-4 with TRBJ1-1; possible D gene TRBD1, 6 bases. This CDR3 has 11 amino acids. V lost 10 bases, J lost 0 bases, and 6 bases lay in between.

This clonotype was seen more than once but under ten times. The CDR3 here is CASSRYGTGYAKGQYF. The CDR3 DNA reads as TGTGCCAGCAGTCGATATGGAACAGGGTATGCGAAGGGGCAGTACTTC. This sequence joins TRBV6-1 and TRBJ2-7; weak D call: TRBD1 (6 bases). This CDR3 contains 16 residues. The V end lost 5 bases, the J end lost 9 bases, and 26 bases lay between the germline ends. Germline V gene data show CDR1 as MNHNS and CDR2 as SASEGT.

This rearrangement joins TRBV10-3 to TRBJ2-7; 12 bases fit TRBD2. The V segment lost 4 bases and the J segment 0 bases; nucleotides outside the gene matches: 4. Germline V gene lookup returns CDR1 ENHRY and CDR2 SYGVKD. There are 16 residues in the CDR3. The CDR3 spells CAISGTSGRFSYEQYF. The CDR3 DNA sequence: TGTGCCATCAGTGGCACTAGCGGGAGGTTCTCCTACGAGCAGTACTTC.

The chain recombines TRBV12-3 or TRBV12-4 with TRBJ2-5; D call uncertain. The V end lost 8 bases, the J end lost 2 bases, and 12 bases lay between the germline ends. The CDR3 spans 13 residues. As DNA, the CDR3 is TGTGCCAGCGCTTTCTGGGGACAAGAGACCCAGTACTTC. Encoded protein: CASAFWGQETQYF.

The gene calls are TRBV28 and TRBJ2-7; D perhaps matches TRBD2 (6 bases). V was cut by 7 bases and J by 4 bases, with 14 bases left in between. The CDR3 spans 13 residues. Germline CDR1 reads MDHEN; CDR2 reads SYDVKM. The CDR3 nucleotides are TGTGCCAGCAAAGGAGGGAGTCGGTACGAGCAGTACTTC. Translating it yields CASKGGSRYEQYF.

On this clonotype itself: A much more abundant neighbour one base away suggests this may be a read error. This chain links TRBV6-5 with TRBJ2-1; perhaps TRBD2 as D (6 bases). The germline CDR1 and CDR2 sequences are MNHEY and SVGAGI. The CDR3 contains 16 residues. The CDR3 spells CASSYFAGSPYNEQLF. As DNA, the CDR3 is TGTGCCAGCAGTTACTTCGCGGGGAGTCCCTACAATGAGCAGTTATTC.

The chain employs TRBV5-1 and TRBJ2-3; the match to TRBD2 covers 10 bases. V was clipped by 3 bases and J by 0 bases; unmatched bases: 4. Germline V gene data show CDR1 as SGHRS and CDR2 as YFSETQ. CDR3 length equals 16 residues. This CDR3 reads CASSSGLAESTDTQYF. In nucleotides, the CDR3 is TGCGCCAGCAGCTCCGGACTAGCGGAGAGCACAGATACGCAGTATTTT.

The chain combines TRBV11-2 with TRBJ2-7; D might be TRBD2 (5 bases). V dropped 5 bases and J dropped 6 bases, with 17 bases sitting between them. CDR1 is SGHAT and CDR2 is FQNNGV in the germline V gene. The CDR3 is 14 amino acids. Written as DNA, the CDR3 is TGTGCCAGCAGCCCCAACCCCCGGGATTCCGAGCAGTACTTC. It is translated as CASSPNPRDSEQYF.

The rearrangement joins TRBV6-6 to TRBJ1-5; D is unresolved. The V end was cut by 5 bases, the J end by 1 base, with 9 bases between. This CDR3 has 14 amino acids. The V gene's germline CDR1 is MNHNY and CDR2 SVGAGI (reference sequence). CDR3 residues: CASSRRSSNQPQHF. CDR3 sequence (DNA): TGTGCCAGCAGTCGGCGAAGCAGCAATCAGCCCCAGCATTTT.

This clonotype was picked up a small number of times. V is TRBV11-2 and J is TRBJ2-3; D remains unclear. The CDR3 consists of 13 residues. V gave up 5 bases and J gave up 2 bases, with 8 bases separating them. CDR1 SGHAT and CDR2 FQNNGV come from the germline V gene. The CDR3 nucleotides are TGTGCCAGCAGCCTATACCTCACAGATACGCAGTATTTT. This gives the protein CASSLYLTDTQYF.

This clonotype occurred many times. V gene TRBV19 combines with J gene TRBJ1-5, with D unclear. Trimming stripped 1 base from V and 8 bases from J, with 12 bases between. CDR3 length equals 14 residues. Germline CDR1 reads LNHDA; CDR2 reads SQIVND (reference sequence). CDR3 amino acids: CASSIVSRWEPQHF. CDR3 coding DNA: TGTGCCAGTAGTATAGTGAGTCGTTGGGAGCCCCAGCATTTT.

On this clonotype itself: One end of the junction fails to match germline, which may point to a read error. CDR3 DNA sequence: TGTGCCAGCAGCTTGACCAATACAGGGGGCGTAGAGACCCAGTACTTC. Residues: CASSLTNTGGVETQYF. The rearrangement joins TRBV5-3 to TRBJ2-5; 9 nucleotides line up with TRBD1. TRBV5-3 is assigned to the ORF class and has an uncertain function. CDR3 length: 16 residues.

This sequence joins TRBV18 and TRBJ1-5, with a weak D call TRBD1 (5 bases). V was trimmed by 0 bases and J by 1 base, leaving 7 bases between them. The CDR3 runs 15 residues. Germline V gene data show CDR1 as KGHSH and CDR2 as LQKENI. The CDR3: CASSPPGPSNQPQHF. In nucleotides, the CDR3 is TGTGCCAGCTCACCACCGGGACCGAGCAATCAGCCCCAGCATTTT.

This clonotype turned up a few times. The CDR3 protein is CSAKNWYNEQFF. The CDR3 DNA follows: TGCAGTGCTAAGAATTGGTACAATGAGCAGTTCTTC. The chain couples TRBV20-1 to TRBJ2-1, with unresolved D. The germline gives CDR1 DFQATT, CDR2 SNEGSKA (reference sequence). The CDR3 totals 12 residues. The V gene lost 4 bases and the J gene lost 4 bases, with 8 bases spanning the gap.

This clonotype was found a few times. This chain links TRBV7-2 with TRBJ1-3; tentative D call: TRBD1 (5 bases). V was cut by 5 bases and J by 0 bases, with 14 bases left in between. The V gene's germline CDR1 is SGHTA and CDR2 FQGNSA. There are 16 residues in the CDR3. The CDR3 DNA reads TGTGCCAGCAGCAAGGGGATGGCAGTCTCTGGAAACACCATATATTTT. This encodes CASSKGMAVSGNTIYF.

Many counts were recorded for this clonotype. The rearrangement links TRBV28 to TRBJ2-7; D possibly matches TRBD1 or TRBD2 (7 bases each). Germline V gene lookup returns CDR1 MDHEN and CDR2 SYDVKM. The CDR3 runs to 14 residues. Deletions cut 5 bases from V and 2 bases from J, with 13 bases between. The CDR3 coding sequence is TGTGCCAGCAGTCCCCAGGGGGGGGCCTACGAGCAGTACTTC. Encoded protein: CASSPQGGAYEQYF.

This clonotype was seen at least ten times. CDR3 sequence (DNA): TGTGCCAGCAGATCGAGCCGGGGGGTTACAGATACGCAGTATTTT. It encodes CASRSSRGVTDTQYF. The V call is TRBV7-2, the J call TRBJ2-3, with 7 bases matching TRBD2. V shed 6 bases and J 3 bases; nucleotides not matched to a gene: 9. The CDR3 spans 15 residues. CDR1 and CDR2 (germline): SGHTA, FQGNSA. The full variable domain, its missing parts supplied by reference TRBV7-2 and TRBJ2-3, is GAGVSQSPSNKVTEKGKDVELRCDPISGHTALYWYRQSLGQGLEFLIYFQGNSAPDKSGLPSDRFSAERTGGSVSTLTIQRTQQEDSAVYLCASRSSRGVTDTQYFGPGTRLTVL.

As regards this clonotype: A much larger clone differs from this one at a single base, so this may be a read error. V gene TRBV20-1 combines with J gene TRBJ1-5; D may be TRBD1 (5 bases). In germline, CDR1 is DFQATT, CDR2 SNEGSKA (reference sequence). The CDR3 runs to 14 residues. Trimming left V 1 base short and J 6 bases short, with 13 bases between. CDR3 nucleotides: TGCAGTGCTAGAGTGGGGGGTTTGGGTCAGCCCCAGCATTTT. This sequence encodes CSARVGGLGQPQHF.

The J gene is TRBJ2-1, the V gene TRBV19; the match to TRBD2 covers 12 bases. V trimming: 7 bases; J trimming: 3 bases; junction bases outside the gene matches: 16. Germline CDR1 LNHDA, CDR2 SQIVND (reference sequence). The CDR3 covers 19 residues. The chain's CDR3 is CASTPPPGTSGYGYNEQFF. The CDR3 DNA sequence: TGTGCCAGTACCCCCCCCCCCGGGACTAGCGGGTACGGCTACAATGAGCAGTTCTTC. Using reference TRBV19 and TRBJ2-1 for the parts outside the CDR3, the full variable domain is DGGITQSPKYLFRKEGQNVTLSCEQNLNHDAMYWYRQDPGQGLRLIYYSQIVNDFQKGDIAEGYSVSREKKESFPLTVTSAQKNPTAFYLCASTPPPGTSGYGYNEQFFGPGTRLTVL.

The rearrangement links TRBV29-1 to TRBJ2-3; 9 bases fit TRBD2. Germline trimming cut 5 bases from V and 9 bases from J; bases unmatched to any gene: 12. The length of the CDR3 is 14 residues. Germline CDR1 SQVTM, CDR2 ANQGSEA. The CDR3 reads CSVLKGLAEGTQYF. In DNA form, the CDR3 reads TGCAGCGTTCTTAAGGGACTAGCCGAAGGGACGCAGTATTTT.

This clonotype was seen a few times. The V gene is TRBV10-2, the J gene TRBJ1-5, with D maybe TRBD1 (6 bases). The CDR3 is made up of 15 amino acids. Deletions cut 8 bases from V and 0 bases from J, with 14 bases between. Germline V gene data show CDR1 as WSHSY and CDR2 as SAAADI. CDR3 amino acids: CASGPQGYSNQPQHF. CDR3 coding DNA: TGCGCCAGCGGCCCCCAGGGGTATAGCAATCAGCCCCAGCATTTT.

In this sample, this clonotype turned up many times. The chain links TRBV4-3 to TRBJ1-2; D is perhaps TRBD1 (5 bases). Trimming took 4 bases from V and 4 from J, leaving 10 bases between them. CDR1 LGHNA and CDR2 YSLEER come from the germline V gene. The CDR3 runs 13 residues. The CDR3 sequence is CASSRNQGYGYTF. DNA for the CDR3: TGCGCCAGCAGCCGGAATCAGGGCTATGGCTACACCTTC.

In this sample, this clonotype turned up many times. J is TRBJ2-1 and V is TRBV7-8; weak D call: TRBD2 (6 bases). The germline V and J ends were trimmed by 1 base and 10 bases, with 11 bases remaining between them. Germline V lookup: CDR1 SGHVS, CDR2 FQNEAQ. The length of the CDR3 is 13 residues. DNA of the CDR3: TGTGCCAGCAGCTTAGTGGTGCGGGACGAGCAGTTCTTC. Translation: CASSLVVRDEQFF.